The table lists the clone carrying this TCR beta chain with many counts. Antigen unknown. The data were obtained in a study of CD8 T cells in ankylosing spondylitis. Study-wide findings and caveats: Earlier work had already found some motif variants in reactive arthritis synovial fluid and blood. As reported, disease-linked clones showed significant enrichment in matched ankylosing spondylitis synovial fluid.

The CDR3 is made up of 14 amino acids. Trimming pared 3 bases from V and 4 bases from J, leaving 10 bases between. Germline V gives CDR1 WSHSY, CDR2 SAAADI. TCRdb reprocessed the 5' RACE reads via MiXCR and lists one record per CDR3 protein. The sample lists a few hundred thousand distinct CDR3 sequences, around 10% seen once, with 8% to 9.5% in the top ten. This receptor was identified in a female donor with ankylosing spondylitis or in good health (not recorded which). The chain couples TRBV10-2 to TRBJ1-3; no definite D call. The material sequenced was blood, either unsorted or a sorted T cell fraction (not recorded which). The CDR3 spells CASSEGLLGNTIYF. In DNA, the CDR3 is TGCGCCAGCAGTGAAGGGCTTTTGGGAAACACCATATATTTT.